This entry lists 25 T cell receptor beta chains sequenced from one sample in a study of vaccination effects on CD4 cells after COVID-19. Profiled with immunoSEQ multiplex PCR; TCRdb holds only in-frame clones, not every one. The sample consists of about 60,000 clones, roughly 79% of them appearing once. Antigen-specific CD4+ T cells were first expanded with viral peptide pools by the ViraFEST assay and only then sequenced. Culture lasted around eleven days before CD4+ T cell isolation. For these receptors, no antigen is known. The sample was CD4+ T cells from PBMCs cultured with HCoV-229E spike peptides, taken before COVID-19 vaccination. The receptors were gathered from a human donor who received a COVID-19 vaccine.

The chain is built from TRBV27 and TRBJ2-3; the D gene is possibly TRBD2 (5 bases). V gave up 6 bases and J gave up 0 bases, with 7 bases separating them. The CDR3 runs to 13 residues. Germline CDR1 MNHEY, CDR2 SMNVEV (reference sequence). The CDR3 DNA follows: TGTGCCAGCAGGACTACTAGCACAGATACGCAGTATTTT. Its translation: CASRTTSTDTQYF.

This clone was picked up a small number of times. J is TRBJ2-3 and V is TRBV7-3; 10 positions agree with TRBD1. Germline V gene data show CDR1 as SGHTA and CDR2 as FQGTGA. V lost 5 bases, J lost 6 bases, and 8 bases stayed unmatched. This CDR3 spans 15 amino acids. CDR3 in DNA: TGTGCCAGCAGCCTCCGGACAGGGGGTGCGGATACGCAGTATTTT. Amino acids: CASSLRTGGADTQYF.

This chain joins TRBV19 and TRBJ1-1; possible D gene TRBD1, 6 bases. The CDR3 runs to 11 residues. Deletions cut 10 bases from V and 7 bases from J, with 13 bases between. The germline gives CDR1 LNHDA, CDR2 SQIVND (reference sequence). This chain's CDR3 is CATRQVNEAFF. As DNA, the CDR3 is TGTGCCACCCGACAGGTTAATGAAGCTTTCTTT.

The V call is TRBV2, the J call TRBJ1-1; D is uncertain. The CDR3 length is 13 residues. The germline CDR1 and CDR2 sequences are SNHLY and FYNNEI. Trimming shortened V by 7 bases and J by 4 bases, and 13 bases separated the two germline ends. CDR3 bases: TGTGCCAGCAAGGCCTCTTGGGGCACTGAAGCTTTCTTT. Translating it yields CASKASWGTEAFF.

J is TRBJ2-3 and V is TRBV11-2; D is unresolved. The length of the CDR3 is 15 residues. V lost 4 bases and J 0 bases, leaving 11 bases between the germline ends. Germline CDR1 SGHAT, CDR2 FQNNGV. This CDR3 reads CASSYALTSTDTQYF. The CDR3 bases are TGTGCCAGCAGCTATGCACTAACTAGCACAGATACGCAGTATTTT.

The CDR3 DNA follows: TGTGCCAGCAGTGAACAGGAGACAGATACGCAGTATTTT. Amino acid sequence: CASSEQETDTQYF. The chain uses TRBV6-1 and TRBJ2-3; D is undetermined. This CDR3 is built from 13 residues. CDR1 is MNHNS, CDR2 SASEGT, per germline. The V and J ends lost 2 bases and 3 bases respectively, with 6 bases between them.

This CDR3 reads CASSTEGGGNIQYF. The CDR3 coding sequence is TGTGCCAGCTCAACAGAGGGTGGTGGAAACATTCAGTACTTC. The V call is TRBV18, the J call TRBJ2-4; tentative D call: TRBD2 (5 bases). The CDR3 is 14 amino acids. V was shortened by 5 bases and J by 6 bases, with 14 bases between the two germline ends. The germline V gene has CDR1 KGHSH and CDR2 LQKENI.

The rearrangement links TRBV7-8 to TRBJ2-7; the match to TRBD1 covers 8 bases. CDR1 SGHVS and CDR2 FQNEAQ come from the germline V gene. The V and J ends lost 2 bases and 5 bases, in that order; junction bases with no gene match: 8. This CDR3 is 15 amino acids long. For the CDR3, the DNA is TGTGCCAGCAGCTTAAGCCGGGACAGGTCTAACGAGCAGTACGTC. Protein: CASSLSRDRSNEQYV.

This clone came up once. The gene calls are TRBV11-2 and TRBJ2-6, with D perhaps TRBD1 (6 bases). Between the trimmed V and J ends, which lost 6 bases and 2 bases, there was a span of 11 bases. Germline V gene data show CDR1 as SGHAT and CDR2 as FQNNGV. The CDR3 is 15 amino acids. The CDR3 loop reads CASSITGTGANVLTF. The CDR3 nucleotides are TGTGCCAGCAGTATTACAGGGACTGGGGCCAACGTCCTGACTTTC.

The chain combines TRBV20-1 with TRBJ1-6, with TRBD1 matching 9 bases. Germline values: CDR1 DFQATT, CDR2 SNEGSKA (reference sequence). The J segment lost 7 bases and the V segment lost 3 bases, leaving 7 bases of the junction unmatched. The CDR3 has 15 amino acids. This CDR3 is CSASDLQGANSPLHF. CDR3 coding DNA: TGCAGTGCTAGTGACCTACAGGGGGCGAATTCACCCCTCCACTTT.

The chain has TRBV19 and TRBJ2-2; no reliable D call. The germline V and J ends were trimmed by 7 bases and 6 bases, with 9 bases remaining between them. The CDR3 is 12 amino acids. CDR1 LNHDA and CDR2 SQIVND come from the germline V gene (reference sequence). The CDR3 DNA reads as TGTGCCAGTACATCCGTTCCCGGGGAGCTGTTTTTT. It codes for CASTSVPGELFF.

CDR3 bases: TGTGCCAGCAGCTTGGGAGTTCAAGAGACCCAGTACTTC. Amino acids: CASSLGVQETQYF. The rearrangement joins TRBV7-3 to TRBJ2-5, with a weak D call TRBD2 (5 bases). Germline CDR1 and CDR2: SGHTA and FQGTGA. This CDR3 has 13 amino acids. V lost 3 bases, J lost 2 bases, and 7 bases lay in between.

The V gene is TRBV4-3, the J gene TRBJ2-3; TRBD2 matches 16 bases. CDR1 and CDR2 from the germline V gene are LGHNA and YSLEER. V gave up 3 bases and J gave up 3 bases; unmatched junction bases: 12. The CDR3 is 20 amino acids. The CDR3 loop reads CASSHPGLAGGRGWTDTQYF. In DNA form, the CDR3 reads TGCGCCAGCAGCCACCCGGGACTAGCGGGGGGGCGGGGATGGACAGATACGCAGTATTTT.

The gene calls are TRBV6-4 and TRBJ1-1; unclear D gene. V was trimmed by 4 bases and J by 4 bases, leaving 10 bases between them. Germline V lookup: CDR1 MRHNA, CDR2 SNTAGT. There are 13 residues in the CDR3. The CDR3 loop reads CASSAQKGTEAFF. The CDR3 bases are TGTGCCAGCAGTGCCCAGAAGGGCACTGAAGCTTTCTTT.

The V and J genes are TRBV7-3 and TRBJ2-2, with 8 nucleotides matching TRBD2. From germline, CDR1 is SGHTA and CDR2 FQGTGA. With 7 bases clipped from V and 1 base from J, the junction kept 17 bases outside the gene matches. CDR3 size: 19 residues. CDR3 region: CASIQSGGPLPMNTGELFF. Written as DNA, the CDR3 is TGTGCCAGCATCCAAAGCGGGGGCCCACTACCCATGAACACCGGGGAGCTGTTTTTT.

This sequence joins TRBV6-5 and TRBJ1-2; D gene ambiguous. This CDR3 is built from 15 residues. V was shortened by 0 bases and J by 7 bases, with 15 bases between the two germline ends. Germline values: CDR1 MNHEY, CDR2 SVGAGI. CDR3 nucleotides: TGTGCCAGCAGTTACTCGATGGGATCCGGTTCTGGCTACACCTTC. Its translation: CASSYSMGSGSGYTF.

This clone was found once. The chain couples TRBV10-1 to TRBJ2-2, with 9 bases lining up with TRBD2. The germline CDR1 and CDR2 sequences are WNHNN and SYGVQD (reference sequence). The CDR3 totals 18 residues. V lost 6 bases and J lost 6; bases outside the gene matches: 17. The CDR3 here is CASSLSAGGPSGAGELFF. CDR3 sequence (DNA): TGCGCCAGCAGCCTATCCGCGGGGGGGCCGTCGGGCGCCGGGGAGCTGTTTTTT.

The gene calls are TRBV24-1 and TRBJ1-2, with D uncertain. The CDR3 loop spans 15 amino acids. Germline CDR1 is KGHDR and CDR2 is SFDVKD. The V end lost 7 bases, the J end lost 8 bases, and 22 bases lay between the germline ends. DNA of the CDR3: TGTGCCACCAGGGGTCCAGTAGAAGGGCGTTTCGGCTACACCTTC. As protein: CATRGPVEGRFGYTF.

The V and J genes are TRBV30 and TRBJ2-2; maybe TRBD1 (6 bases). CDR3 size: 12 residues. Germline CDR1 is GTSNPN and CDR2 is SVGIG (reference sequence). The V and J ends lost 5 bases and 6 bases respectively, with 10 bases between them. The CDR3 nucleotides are TGTGCCTGGCGCAGGGGTCCCGGGGAGCTGTTTTTT. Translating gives CAWRRGPGELFF.

The CDR3 is CASSSSGRGEQETQYF. CDR3 DNA: TGTGCCAGCAGCTCCTCCGGGCGGGGGGAACAAGAGACCCAGTACTTC. The gene calls are TRBV7-2 and TRBJ2-5, with 8 bases fitting TRBD2. Per germline, CDR1 SGHTA and CDR2 FQGNSA. CDR3 length equals 16 residues. V shed 4 bases and J 2 bases; nucleotides not matched to a gene: 9. Full variable domain (rest looked up from reference TRBV7-2 and TRBJ2-5): GAGVSQSPSNKVTEKGKDVELRCDPISGHTALYWYRQSLGQGLEFLIYFQGNSAPDKSGLPSDRFSAERTGGSVSTLTIQRTQQEDSAVYLCASSSSGRGEQETQYFGPGTRLLVL.

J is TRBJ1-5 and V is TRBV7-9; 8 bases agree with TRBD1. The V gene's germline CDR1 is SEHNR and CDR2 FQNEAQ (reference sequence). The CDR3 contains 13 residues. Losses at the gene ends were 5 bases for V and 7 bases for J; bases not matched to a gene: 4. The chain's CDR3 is CASSRTGNQPQHF. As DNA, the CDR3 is TGTGCCAGCAGCCGGACAGGGAACCAGCCCCAGCATTTT.

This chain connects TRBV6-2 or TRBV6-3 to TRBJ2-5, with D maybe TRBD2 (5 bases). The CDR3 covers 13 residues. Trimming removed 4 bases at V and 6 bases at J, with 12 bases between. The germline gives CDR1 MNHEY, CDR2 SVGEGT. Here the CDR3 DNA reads TGTGCCAGCAGTTGGGGAGATACGAAGACCCAGTACTTC. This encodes CASSWGDTKTQYF.

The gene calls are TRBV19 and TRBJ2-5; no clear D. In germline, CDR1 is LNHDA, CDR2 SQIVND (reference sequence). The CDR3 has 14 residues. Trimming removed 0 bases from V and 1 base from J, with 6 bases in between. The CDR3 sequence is CASSIETAQETQYF. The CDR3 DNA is TGTGCCAGTAGTATAGAAACAGCCCAAGAGACCCAGTACTTC.

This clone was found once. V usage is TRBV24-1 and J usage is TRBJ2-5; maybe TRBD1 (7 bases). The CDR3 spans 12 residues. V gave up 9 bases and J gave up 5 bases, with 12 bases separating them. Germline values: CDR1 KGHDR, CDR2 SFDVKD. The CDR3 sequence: CATSPGGETQYF. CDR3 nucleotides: TGTGCCACCTCACCAGGGGGGGAGACCCAGTACTTC.

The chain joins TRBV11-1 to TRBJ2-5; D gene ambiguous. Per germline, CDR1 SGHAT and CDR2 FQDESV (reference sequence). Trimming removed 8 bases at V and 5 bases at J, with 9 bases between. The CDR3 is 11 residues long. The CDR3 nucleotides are TGTGCCAGCGGCCTGGCGGAGACCCAGTACTTC. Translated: CASGLAETQYF.